These 7 T cell receptor beta chains were sequenced from one sample in a study of T cell responses to AZD1222 COVID-19 vaccine. The data were produced by immunoSEQ multiplex PCR, yet TCRdb's version contains in-frame clones alone and is incomplete. Of 120,000 to 150,000 clones in the sample, over 85% were seen once. Sample: peripheral blood, taken on day 0 of MenACWY control vaccination. All receptors come from an adult in good health.

This chain links TRBV19 with TRBJ1-2; D is uncertain. V shed 4 bases and J shed 0 bases, with 3 bases lying between them. Germline CDR1 reads LNHDA; CDR2 reads SQIVND (reference sequence). There are 12 residues in the CDR3. The CDR3 coding sequence is TGTGCCAGTAGTAAAACTAACTATGGCTACACCTTC. Translating gives CASSKTNYGYTF.

The CDR3 coding sequence is TGTGCCAGCTCATCTACGGGCAGGGGTGGCTCCTACAATGAGCAGTTCTTC. It specifies CASSSTGRGGSYNEQFF. The rearrangement uses TRBV18 and TRBJ2-1; the D gene is possibly TRBD1 (6 bases). Germline V gene lookup returns CDR1 KGHSH and CDR2 LQKENI. This CDR3 has 17 residues. The V end was cut by 5 bases, the J end by 0 bases, with 17 bases between. Filled out from reference TRBV18 and TRBJ2-1, the complete variable domain reads NAGVMQNPRHLVRRRGQEARLRCSPMKGHSHVYWYRQLPEEGLKFMVYLQKENIIDESGMPKERFSAEFPKEGPSILRIQQVVRGDSAAYFCASSSTGRGGSYNEQFFGPGTRLTVL.

V and J are TRBV2 and TRBJ2-1; D perhaps matches TRBD1 (5 bases). The CDR3 totals 15 residues. CDR1 and CDR2 from the germline V gene are SNHLY and FYNNEI. V lost 4 bases to trimming and J lost 6 bases, with 16 bases between them. The CDR3 region is CASSGYRLASNEQFF. The CDR3 DNA follows: TGTGCCAGCAGTGGCTACAGGTTAGCAAGCAATGAGCAGTTCTTC.

V usage is TRBV5-4 and J usage is TRBJ1-1; maybe TRBD1 (6 bases). Germline V gene data show CDR1 as SGHNT and CDR2 as YYREEE (reference sequence). V dropped 2 bases and J dropped 1 base, with 12 bases sitting between them. The CDR3 length is 15 residues. The chain's CDR3 is CASSFQGGENTEAFF. The DNA of the CDR3 is TGTGCCAGCAGCTTCCAAGGGGGAGAGAACACTGAAGCTTTCTTT.

The J gene is TRBJ1-1, the V gene TRBV4-3; no clear D gene. The CDR3 loop spans 15 amino acids. Germline V gene sequence: CDR1 LGHNA, CDR2 YSLEER. Deletions cut 3 bases from V and 0 bases from J, with 11 bases between. CDR3 nucleotide sequence: TGCGCCAGCAGCCACTCTACAGAGTTGAACACTGAAGCTTTCTTT. Its protein is CASSHSTELNTEAFF.

This rearrangement joins TRBV18 to TRBJ1-1; D remains ambiguous. V was cut by 3 bases and J by 0 bases, with 14 bases left in between. The CDR3 spans 16 residues. Germline V gene data show CDR1 as KGHSH and CDR2 as LQKENI. The CDR3 bases are TGTGCCAGCTCACCCAATCGGGCGGACCTGAACACTGAAGCTTTCTTT. This encodes CASSPNRADLNTEAFF.

The gene calls are TRBV27 and TRBJ1-4, with D maybe TRBD1 (6 bases). V was shortened by 6 bases and J by 8 bases, with 16 bases between the two germline ends. The CDR3 totals 14 residues. Germline-derived CDR1 and CDR2 are MNHEY and SMNVEV (reference sequence). The CDR3 DNA is TGTGCCAGCAGCGGACAGCCGTTAGGAGAAAAACTGTTTTTT. The encoded protein is CASSGQPLGEKLFF.